This T cell receptor beta chain comes out of a study of glioma-infiltrating T cells after dendritic cell vaccination. Noted time point: after dendritic cell vaccination, including at tumor progression/relapse. Trimming removed 7 bases from V and 4 bases from J, with 19 bases in between. Germline CDR1 is SNHLY and CDR2 is FYNNEI. The CDR3 has 16 residues. Produced via immunoSEQ multiplex PCR; TCRdb's table is partial and in-frame only. The sample carries approximately 93,000 clones, 85% recorded once. This material consisted of blood, taken after dendritic cell vaccination. This sequence was found in a human donor with glioblastoma. The V gene is TRBV2, the J gene TRBJ2-2; D perhaps matches TRBD2 (5 bases). The CDR3 is CASISRAGDITGELFF. In DNA form, the CDR3 reads TGTGCCAGCATCTCCCGCGCCGGGGATATCACCGGGGAGCTGTTTTTT. Looking up the rest from reference TRBV2 and TRBJ2-2 gives the full variable domain: EPEVTQTPSHQVTQMGQEVILRCVPISNHLYFYWYRQILGQKVEFLVSFYNNEISEKSEIFDDQFSVERPDGSNFTLKIRSTKLEDSAMYFCASISRAGDITGELFFGEGSRLTVL.